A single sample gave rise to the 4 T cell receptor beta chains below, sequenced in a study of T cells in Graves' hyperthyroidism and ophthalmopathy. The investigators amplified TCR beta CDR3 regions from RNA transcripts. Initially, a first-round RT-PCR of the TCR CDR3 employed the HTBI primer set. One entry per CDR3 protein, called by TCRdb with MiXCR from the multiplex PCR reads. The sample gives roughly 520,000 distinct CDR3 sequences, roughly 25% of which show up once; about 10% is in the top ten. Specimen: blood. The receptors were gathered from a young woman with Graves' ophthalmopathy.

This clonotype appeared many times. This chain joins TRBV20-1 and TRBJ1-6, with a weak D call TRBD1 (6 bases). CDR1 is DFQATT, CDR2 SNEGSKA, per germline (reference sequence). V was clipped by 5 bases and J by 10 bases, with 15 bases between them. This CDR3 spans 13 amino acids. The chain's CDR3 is CSAPITGTSPLHF. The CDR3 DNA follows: TGCAGTGCTCCTATTACAGGGACCTCACCCCTCCACTTT.

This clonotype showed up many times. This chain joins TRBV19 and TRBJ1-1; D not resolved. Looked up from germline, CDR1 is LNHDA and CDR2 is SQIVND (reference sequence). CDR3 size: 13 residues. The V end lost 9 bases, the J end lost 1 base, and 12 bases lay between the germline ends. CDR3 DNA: TGTGCCAGCTCCATAGGGCGGAACACTGAAGCTTTCTTT. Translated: CASSIGRNTEAFF.

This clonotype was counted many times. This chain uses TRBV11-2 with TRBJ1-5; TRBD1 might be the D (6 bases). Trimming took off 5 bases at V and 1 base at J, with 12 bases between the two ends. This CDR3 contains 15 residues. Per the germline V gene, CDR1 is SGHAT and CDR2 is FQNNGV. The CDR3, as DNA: TGTGCCAGCAGCCCGTCGGACAGAAGCAATCAGCCCCAGCATTTT. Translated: CASSPSDRSNQPQHF.

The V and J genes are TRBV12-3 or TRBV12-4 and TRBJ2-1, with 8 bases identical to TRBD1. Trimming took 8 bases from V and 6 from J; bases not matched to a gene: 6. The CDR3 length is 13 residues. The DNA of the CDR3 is TGTGCCAGCGGACAGGGTATGTCCAATGAGCAGTTCTTC. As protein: CASGQGMSNEQFF.